This T cell receptor (beta chain) was profiled in a study of blood T cell repertoires in COVID-19. About the research overall: Spain, Italy and the United States supplied samples that represented acute and convalescent COVID-19.

CDR1 and CDR2 from the germline V gene are SNHLY and FYNNEI. This CDR3 spans 15 amino acids. With 4 bases clipped from V and 8 bases from J, the junction kept 11 bases outside the gene matches. Study processing details: The authors estimated nucleated cell counts from reference gene primer amplification. The method was immunoSEQ multiplex PCR; TCRdb's version includes in-frame clones alone and lacks a portion of them. D and trimming come from the DNA, and the V and J calls and clone size come from that table. The table includes a few hundred thousand clones, nearly 90% detected once. This receptor was identified in a young woman who had recovered from COVID-19. The chain joins TRBV2 to TRBJ1-2; 9 bases match TRBD1. The sequenced material came from peripheral blood. CDR3 bases: TGTGCCAGCAGTGGCCGTGAACAGGGGGCGCCCGGCTACACCTTC. Amino acids: CASSGREQGAPGYTF.